Sequencing of this T cell receptor beta chain was carried out in a study of blood T cell repertoires in COVID-19. Assay: immunoSEQ multiplex PCR; the TCRdb copy retains only in-frame clones and omits some. The table records roughly 340,000 clones, around 87% of them present only once. Deletions cut 0 bases from V and 7 bases from J, with 17 bases between. CDR1 and CDR2 from the germline V gene are SGDLS and YYNGEE. This CDR3 spans 15 amino acids. This clonotype was obtained from a man younger than 35 who had recovered from COVID-19. V is TRBV9 and J is TRBJ2-7; D may be TRBD2 (5 bases). The sequenced sample was PBMCs or T cells enriched from blood (not recorded which). The CDR3 reads CASSVGGPSSTEQYF. Here the CDR3 DNA reads TGTGCCAGCAGCGTAGGAGGACCTAGCTCGACTGAGCAGTACTTC.